Following are 27 T cell receptor beta chains from one sample sequenced in a study of cytomegalovirus exposure and HLA in healthy donors. 60 Vbeta and 13 Jbeta primers were used in PCR. The data were produced by immunoSEQ multiplex PCR, yet TCRdb's version contains in-frame clones alone and is incomplete. The table includes about 120,000 clones, roughly 76% detected once. Input material: PBMCs. Every receptor here comes from a man aged 25-45 years in good health and CMV-seronegative.

Notes on this clone: The sample contains more than one DNA sequence encoding this CDR3. The rearrangement uses TRBV11-3 and TRBJ2-3; 8 bases line up with TRBD2. This CDR3 region has 15 residues. The germline CDR1 and CDR2 sequences are SGHNT and YENEEA. Germline trimming cut 2 bases from V and 0 bases from J; bases unmatched to any gene: 1. This CDR3 reads CASSLRGGSTDTQYF. CDR3 DNA sequence: TGTGCCAGCAGCTTACGGGGGGGGAGCACAGATACGCAGTATTTT.

In this sample, this clone turned up a few times. The chain carries TRBV29-1 and TRBJ2-5, with 8 bases aligning to TRBD1. J lost 5 bases, V lost 5 bases, and 10 bases had no gene match. The length of the CDR3 is 14 residues. Germline CDR1 SQVTM, CDR2 ANQGSEA. The CDR3 reads CSVRSGGTGETQYF. The DNA for the CDR3 is TGCAGCGTTAGGTCAGGGGGCACGGGGGAGACCCAGTACTTC.

The rearrangement joins TRBV30 to TRBJ2-1; TRBD2 matches at 12 bases. This CDR3 has 15 amino acids. Germline V gene data show CDR1 as GTSNPN and CDR2 as SVGIG (reference sequence). The V segment lost 1 base and the J segment 9 bases; nucleotides outside the gene matches: 7. The CDR3 loop is CAWSALAGGPGEQFF. CDR3 nucleotide sequence: TGTGCCTGGAGTGCCCTAGCGGGGGGGCCGGGTGAGCAGTTCTTC.

The CDR3 DNA reads TGTGCCAGCAGCCAAGGGACAGCTTACGAGCAGTACTTC. Its translation: CASSQGTAYEQYF. The chain joins TRBV7-9 to TRBJ2-7; 7 bases align to TRBD1. CDR3 length equals 13 residues. Germline trimming cut 5 bases from V and 4 bases from J; bases unmatched to any gene: 5. In germline, CDR1 is SEHNR, CDR2 FQNEAQ (reference sequence). Based on the CDR3 plus reference TRBV7-9 and TRBJ2-7, the full variable domain is DTGVSQNPRHKITKRGQNVTFRCDPISEHNRLYWYRQTLGQGPEFLTYFQNEAQLEKSRLLSDRFSAERPKGSFSTLEIQRTEQGDSAMYLCASSQGTAYEQYFGPGTRLTVT.

For this clone: The DNA is left out, because the CDR3 cannot be placed on it with certainty; the CDR3 is given as TCRdb lists it. The chain carries TRBV28 and TRBJ1-2; the table's TRBD1 call for D was not verified on the DNA. The CDR3 extends over 14 residues, inclusive of both ends. Germline values: CDR1 MDHEN, CDR2 SYDVKM. The CDR3 loop reads CASILGQGNYGYTF.

This clone appeared once. The chain combines TRBV12-5 with TRBJ2-2; 8 nucleotides agree with TRBD1. The germline gives CDR1 LGHNT, CDR2 FRNRAP. Trimming cost V 3 bases and J 5 bases; bases outside gene matches: 14. The CDR3 is 18 amino acids. Here the CDR3 DNA reads TGTGCTAGTGGTTTTGGCAGGGGGCAAAGAAATTGGACCGGGGAGCTGTTTTTT. Translation gives CASGFGRGQRNWTGELFF.

The chain joins TRBV29-1 to TRBJ1-2; TRBD1 aligns across 7 bases. The V and J ends lost 6 bases and 8 bases, in that order; junction bases with no gene match: 9. This CDR3 comprises 12 residues. From germline, CDR1 is SQVTM and CDR2 ANQGSEA. In DNA, the CDR3 is TGCAGCGTGAGAGACAGGGCCGAGGGCTACACCTTC. It codes for CSVRDRAEGYTF.

This rearrangement joins TRBV2 to TRBJ1-1; TRBD1 might be the D (5 bases). Trimming stripped 8 bases from V and 1 base from J, with 11 bases between. CDR3 length equals 13 residues. Germline lookup yields CDR1 SNHLY and CDR2 FYNNEI. CDR3 nucleotides: TGTGCCAGCGTGAACGGACAGAACACTGAAGCTTTCTTT. Protein: CASVNGQNTEAFF.

The chain joins TRBV5-1 to TRBJ2-5, with D perhaps TRBD2 (5 bases). Germline lookup yields CDR1 SGHRS and CDR2 YFSETQ. This CDR3 has 13 amino acids. V was shortened by 1 base and J by 5 bases, with 9 bases between the two germline ends. The CDR3 loop is CASSLSGYETQYF. Written as DNA, the CDR3 is TGCGCCAGCAGCTTGTCGGGGTATGAGACCCAGTACTTC.

For this clone: Compared with germline, one end of the junction differs, possibly owing to a read error. The chain recombines TRBV28 with TRBJ2-4; TRBD1 agrees at 7 bases. Germline-derived CDR1 and CDR2 are MDHEN and SYDVKM. The CDR3 spans 16 residues. The CDR3 spells CASSFSQGVAKNSQYF. The CDR3 bases are TGTGCCAGCAGTTTTAGCCAGGGGGTTGCCAAAAACAGTCAGTACTTC.

CDR3 amino acids: CASRVGAERSPLHF. The CDR3 DNA reads as TGTGCCAGCAGAGTAGGGGCTGAGAGGTCACCCCTCCACTTT. The chain links TRBV6-5 to TRBJ1-6; D perhaps matches TRBD1 (5 bases). The germline V and J ends were trimmed by 6 bases and 10 bases, with 16 bases remaining between them. In germline, CDR1 is MNHEY, CDR2 SVGAGI. This CDR3 has 14 residues.

The chain uses TRBV5-1 and TRBJ2-2; D not certain. V gave up 3 bases and J gave up 1 base, with 4 bases separating them. Germline assignment: CDR1 SGHRS and CDR2 YFSETQ. The length of the CDR3 is 13 residues. In DNA form, the CDR3 reads TGCGCCAGCAGCTACGGGAACACCGGGGAGCTGTTTTTT. It is translated as CASSYGNTGELFF.

The rearrangement joins TRBV15 to TRBJ1-2; D perhaps matches TRBD1 (5 bases). The CDR3 loop spans 13 amino acids. The V end was cut by 3 bases, the J end by 5 bases, with 10 bases between. CDR1 and CDR2 (germline): LNHNV, YYDKDF (reference sequence). The CDR3 reads CATSSLGTYGYTF. For the CDR3, the DNA is TGTGCCACCAGCAGCCTGGGGACTTATGGCTACACCTTC. The variable domain in full, with the rest retrieved from reference TRBV15 and TRBJ1-2, is DAMVIQNPRYQVTQFGKPVTLSCSQTLNHNVMYWYQQKSSQAPKLLFHYYDKDFNNEADTPDNFQSRRPNTSFCFLDIRSPGLGDTAMYLCATSSLGTYGYTFGSGTRLTVV.

The chain links TRBV28 to TRBJ1-1; D gene unclear. V dropped 8 bases and J dropped 3 bases, with 4 bases sitting between them. Germline V gives CDR1 MDHEN, CDR2 SYDVKM. The CDR3 contains 10 residues. The CDR3 DNA reads as TGTGCCAGCTCGTACACTGAAGCTTTCTTT. It is translated as CASSYTEAFF.

This sequence joins TRBV19 and TRBJ1-2; 7 nucleotides align to TRBD1. V was clipped by 1 base and J by 5 bases; unmatched bases: 7. CDR1 is LNHDA, CDR2 SQIVND, per germline (reference sequence). The CDR3 totals 15 residues. CDR3 DNA: TGTGCCAGTAGTATAGGACGACAGGGCGCATATGGCTACACCTTC. As protein: CASSIGRQGAYGYTF.

J is TRBJ2-7 and V is TRBV25-1, with TRBD2 as a possible D gene (7 bases). This CDR3 spans 15 amino acids. The V end was cut by 4 bases, the J end by 2 bases, with 15 bases between. Germline V lookup: CDR1 MGHDK, CDR2 SYGVNS. This CDR3 is CASSGRGAPPYEQYF. CDR3 coding DNA: TGTGCCAGCAGTGGTCGGGGGGCCCCTCCCTACGAGCAGTACTTC.

J is TRBJ2-3 and V is TRBV9; 10 bases map to TRBD2. The length of the CDR3 is 16 residues. Germline trimming cut 3 bases from V and 1 base from J; bases unmatched to any gene: 5. Germline V lookup: CDR1 SGDLS, CDR2 YYNGEE. The DNA of the CDR3 is TGTGCCAGCAGCGCCGGGACTAGCGAACGCACAGATACGCAGTATTTT. Residues: CASSAGTSERTDTQYF.

The chain is built from TRBV10-1 and TRBJ2-4, with 11 bases lining up with TRBD2. After removal of 3 bases from V and 8 bases from J, the junction contained 6 bases not matched to a gene. The CDR3 runs 15 residues. Germline V gene data show CDR1 as WNHNN and CDR2 as SYGVQD (reference sequence). The CDR3 loop is CASSDSLAGGDIQYF. CDR3 nucleotides: TGCGCCAGCAGTGACTCCCTAGCGGGGGGAGACATTCAGTACTTC.

The gene calls are TRBV7-9 and TRBJ2-7, with 13 bases matching TRBD2. Unmatched junction bases numbered 3, after V lost 5 bases and J lost 2 bases. The CDR3 covers 15 residues. Germline CDR1 SEHNR, CDR2 FQNEAQ (reference sequence). CDR3 loop: CASSLGLAGAYEQYF. CDR3 nucleotide sequence: TGTGCCAGCAGCCTAGGACTAGCGGGGGCCTACGAGCAGTACTTC.

The chain carries TRBV28 and TRBJ2-7; perhaps TRBD1 as D (6 bases). The germline CDR1 and CDR2 sequences are MDHEN and SYDVKM. This CDR3 region has 17 residues. Trimming removed 6 bases from V and 0 bases from J, with 21 bases in between. For the CDR3, the DNA is TGTGCCAGCAGCCACGTTCTGGGACAACAGTTCTCCTACGAGCAGTACTTC. This sequence encodes CASSHVLGQQFSYEQYF.

V is TRBV2 and J is TRBJ2-4, with 7 bases identical to TRBD2. The CDR3 runs to 16 residues. Germline CDR1 and CDR2: SNHLY and FYNNEI. J lost 0 bases, V lost 8 bases, and 10 bases had no gene match. The CDR3 nucleotides are TGTGCCAGCCTCGGCGACGCGGGGGTAGCCAAAAACATTCAGTACTTC. Protein sequence: CASLGDAGVAKNIQYF. Full variable domain (outside the CDR3, taken from reference TRBV2 and TRBJ2-4): EPEVTQTPSHQVTQMGQEVILRCVPISNHLYFYWYRQILGQKVEFLVSFYNNEISEKSEIFDDQFSVERPDGSNFTLKIRSTKLEDSAMYFCASLGDAGVAKNIQYFGAGTRLSVL.

The CDR3 sequence is CATSRAGDRGNQPQHF. CDR3 DNA sequence: TGTGCCACCAGCAGAGCCGGGGACAGGGGCAATCAGCCCCAGCATTTT. The chain is built from TRBV15 and TRBJ1-5; 9 positions agree with TRBD1. V shed 1 base and J 2 bases; nucleotides not matched to a gene: 3. The V gene's germline CDR1 is LNHNV and CDR2 YYDKDF (reference sequence). CDR3 length equals 16 residues. The full variable domain, in which reference TRBV15 and TRBJ1-5 provide the parts outside the CDR3, is DAMVIQNPRYQVTQFGKPVTLSCSQTLNHNVMYWYQQKSSQAPKLLFHYYDKDFNNEADTPDNFQSRRPNTSFCFLDIRSPGLGDTAMYLCATSRAGDRGNQPQHFGDGTRLSIL.

The rearrangement links TRBV6-4 to TRBJ2-1; D unclear. The CDR3 is made up of 13 amino acids. The V end lost 5 bases, the J end lost 0 bases, and 5 bases lay between the germline ends. Germline lookup yields CDR1 MRHNA and CDR2 SNTAGT. In nucleotides, the CDR3 is TGTGCCAGCAGTAAGAGCTCCTACAATGAGCAGTTCTTC. Translated, it gives CASSKSSYNEQFF.

This chain links TRBV2 with TRBJ1-2, with a weak D call TRBD1 (6 bases). This CDR3 contains 14 residues. Germline CDR1 SNHLY, CDR2 FYNNEI. Trimming removed 2 bases from V and 3 bases from J, with 10 bases in between. The CDR3 bases are TGTGCCAGCAGTGAAAATCCAGGGGACTATGGCTACACCTTC. This gives the protein CASSENPGDYGYTF. Filled out from reference TRBV2 and TRBJ1-2, the complete variable domain reads EPEVTQTPSHQVTQMGQEVILRCVPISNHLYFYWYRQILGQKVEFLVSFYNNEISEKSEIFDDQFSVERPDGSNFTLKIRSTKLEDSAMYFCASSENPGDYGYTFGSGTRLTVV.

The chain couples TRBV13 to TRBJ1-2; D remains unclear. From germline, CDR1 is PRHDT and CDR2 FYEKMQ (reference sequence). The CDR3 covers 11 residues. The ends were cut back, 4 bases at V and 8 bases at J, with 8 bases in the middle. The DNA for the CDR3 is TGTGCCAGCAGCTCCGTGGAGGGCTACACCTTC. It encodes CASSSVEGYTF.

Here the CDR3 reads CATRDAGRNTDTQYF. The CDR3 DNA reads as TGTGCCACCCGGGACGCGGGACGAAACACAGATACGCAGTATTTT. The chain has TRBV27 and TRBJ2-3; TRBD2 might be the D (6 bases). Trimming stripped 10 bases from V and 2 bases from J, with 19 bases between. Germline lookup yields CDR1 MNHEY and CDR2 SMNVEV (reference sequence). The CDR3 contains 15 residues.

V usage is TRBV4-3 and J usage is TRBJ1-6, with unresolved D. The ends were cut back, 4 bases at V and 0 bases at J, with 19 bases in the middle. CDR3 length: 19 residues. The germline V gene encodes CDR1 LGHNA and CDR2 YSLEER. The CDR3 DNA follows: TGCGCCAGCAGCCCCTACGCCGGGGAACAGAGCTCCTATAATTCACCCCTCCACTTT. Protein: CASSPYAGEQSSYNSPLHF.